The sequence of this T cell receptor (beta chain) was determined in a study of T cells expressing NK-cell markers. Turning to the study itself: CD3+CD56+NKG2C+, CD3+CD56+NKG2C- and CD3+CD56-NKG2C+ T cells, once sorted, supplied the TCR beta repertoires.

About this clonotype: The antigen is unknown.

The study, taken as a whole, reports: Specificity for HCMV among expanded NKG2C+ T cell clones was not established.

The CDR3 is 15 amino acids. Looked up from germline, CDR1 is DFQATT and CDR2 is SNEGSKA (reference sequence). TCRdb reprocessed the 5' RACE reads, keeping one entry per CDR3 protein, no DNA. The sample table includes 400,000 to 450,000 distinct CDR3 sequences. This TCR came from a woman aged 18-70 years in good health. The chain joins TRBV20-1 to TRBJ2-1. The sample taken for sequencing was blood T cells: a sorted CD56 or NKG2C T cell subset, CD4+ or CD8+ T cells, or bulk PBMC T cells (not recorded which). The chain's CDR3 is CSARDLGQLYNEQFF.